This T cell receptor (beta chain) comes out of a study of cytomegalovirus exposure and HLA in healthy donors. PCR used 60 Vbeta primers and 13 Jbeta primers. Method: immunoSEQ multiplex PCR; TCRdb's copy keeps in-frame clones and lacks some. The sample gives about 190,000 clones, 87% of which show up once; roughly 0.98% is in the top ten. Whole-study results and caveats: A later analysis showed HLA-associated TCR beta chains outstripping equally common others in clonal expansion. Sequences of the TCR beta chain were said to predict the HLA-A and HLA-B alleles of most subjects accurately. Most TCRs appeared rarely, but some public TCRs recurred in many donors. In a later analysis, across HLA loci, associated TCR counts were highest for DRB1, lowest for HLA-C.

Worth noting for this clone: What it binds is unknown.

Sequencing was performed on PBMCs. This receptor was identified in a boy between 2 and 15 years old in good health and CMV-seronegative.

This CDR3 reads CSVAPVFSEETQYF. CDR3 DNA: TGCAGCGTTGCCCCGGTTTTTTCTGAAGAGACCCAGTACTTC. The chain is built from TRBV29-1 and TRBJ2-5; D remains unclear. Trimming removed 4 bases at V and 3 bases at J, with 15 bases between. The CDR3 length is 14 residues. Germline-derived CDR1 and CDR2 are SQVTM and ANQGSEA.